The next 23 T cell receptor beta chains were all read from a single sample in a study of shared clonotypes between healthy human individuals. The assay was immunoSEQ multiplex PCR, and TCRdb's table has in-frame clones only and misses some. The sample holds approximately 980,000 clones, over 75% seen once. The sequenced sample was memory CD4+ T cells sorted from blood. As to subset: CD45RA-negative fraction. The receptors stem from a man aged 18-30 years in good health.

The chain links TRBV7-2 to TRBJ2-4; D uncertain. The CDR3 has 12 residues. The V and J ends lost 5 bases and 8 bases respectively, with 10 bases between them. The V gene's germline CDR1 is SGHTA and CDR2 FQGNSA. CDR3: CASSADAYIQYF. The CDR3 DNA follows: TGTGCCAGCAGCGCGGACGCCTACATTCAGTACTTC.

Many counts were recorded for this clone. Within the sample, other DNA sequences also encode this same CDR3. Here the CDR3 reads CASSPGTGVYEQYF. CDR3 coding DNA: TGTGCCAGCTCACCAGGGACAGGGGTCTACGAGCAGTACTTC. The chain joins TRBV18 to TRBJ2-7, with 10 bases fitting TRBD1. After removal of 2 bases from V and 3 bases from J, the junction contained 1 base not matched to a gene. CDR1 and CDR2 from the germline V gene are KGHSH and LQKENI. CDR3 size: 14 residues. Combining the CDR3 with reference TRBV18 and TRBJ2-7 gives the whole variable domain NAGVMQNPRHLVRRRGQEARLRCSPMKGHSHVYWYRQLPEEGLKFMVYLQKENIIDESGMPKERFSAEFPKEGPSILRIQQVVRGDSAAYFCASSPGTGVYEQYFGPGTRLTVT.

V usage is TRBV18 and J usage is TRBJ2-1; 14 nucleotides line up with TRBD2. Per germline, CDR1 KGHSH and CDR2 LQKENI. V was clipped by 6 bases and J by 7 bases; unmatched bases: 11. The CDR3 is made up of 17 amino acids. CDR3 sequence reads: CASSEGLAGAFGNEQFF. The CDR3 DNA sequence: TGTGCCAGCTCGGAGGGACTAGCGGGGGCCTTCGGGAATGAGCAGTTCTTC.

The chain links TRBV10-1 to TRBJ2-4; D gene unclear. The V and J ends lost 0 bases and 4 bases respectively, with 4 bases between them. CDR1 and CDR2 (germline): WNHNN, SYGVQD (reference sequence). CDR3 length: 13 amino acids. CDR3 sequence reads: CASSESGKNIQYF. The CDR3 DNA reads TGCGCCAGCAGTGAGTCAGGGAAAAACATTCAGTACTTC.

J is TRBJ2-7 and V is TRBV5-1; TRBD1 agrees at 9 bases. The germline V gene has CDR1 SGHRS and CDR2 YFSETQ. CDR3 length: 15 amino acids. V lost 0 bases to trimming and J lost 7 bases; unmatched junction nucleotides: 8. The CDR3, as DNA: TGCGCCAGCAGCTTGGTTTCCGGGACAGGGATGGAGCAGTACTTC. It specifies CASSLVSGTGMEQYF.

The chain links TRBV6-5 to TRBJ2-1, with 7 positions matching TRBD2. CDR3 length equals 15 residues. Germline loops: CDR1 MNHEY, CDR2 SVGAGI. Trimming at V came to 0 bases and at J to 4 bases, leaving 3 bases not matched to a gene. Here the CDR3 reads CASSYSGRQYNEQFF. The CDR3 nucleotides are TGTGCCAGCAGTTACTCCGGGAGGCAATACAATGAGCAGTTCTTC.

The CDR3 DNA reads TGTGCCAGCAGTTACTTGGGGACGGGGAATGAGCAGTTCTTC. Encoded protein: CASSYLGTGNEQFF. The rearrangement joins TRBV6-5 to TRBJ2-1; D tentatively fits TRBD1 or TRBD2 (5 bases each). Germline V gene data show CDR1 as MNHEY and CDR2 as SVGAGI. The CDR3 is 14 amino acids. With 1 base removed from V and 7 bases from J, the gap between germline ends came to 11 bases.

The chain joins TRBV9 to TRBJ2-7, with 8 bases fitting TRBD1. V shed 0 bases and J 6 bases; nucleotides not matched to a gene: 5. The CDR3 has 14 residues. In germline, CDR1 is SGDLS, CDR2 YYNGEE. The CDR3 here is CASSVEGRGLEQYF. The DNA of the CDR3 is TGTGCCAGCAGCGTAGAGGGCAGGGGGCTCGAGCAGTACTTC.

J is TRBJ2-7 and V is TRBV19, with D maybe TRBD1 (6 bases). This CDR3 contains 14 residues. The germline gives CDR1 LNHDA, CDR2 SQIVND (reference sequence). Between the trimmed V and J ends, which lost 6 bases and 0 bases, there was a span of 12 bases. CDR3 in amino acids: CASSRTVFSYEQYF. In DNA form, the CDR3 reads TGTGCCAGTAGCCGGACAGTCTTCTCCTACGAGCAGTACTTC.

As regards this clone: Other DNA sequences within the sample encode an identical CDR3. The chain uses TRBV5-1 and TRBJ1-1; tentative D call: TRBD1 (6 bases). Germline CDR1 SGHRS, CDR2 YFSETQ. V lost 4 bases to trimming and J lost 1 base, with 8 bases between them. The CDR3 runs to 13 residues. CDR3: CASSQGGNTEAFF. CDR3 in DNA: TGCGCCAGCAGCCAAGGGGGGAACACTGAAGCTTTCTTT.

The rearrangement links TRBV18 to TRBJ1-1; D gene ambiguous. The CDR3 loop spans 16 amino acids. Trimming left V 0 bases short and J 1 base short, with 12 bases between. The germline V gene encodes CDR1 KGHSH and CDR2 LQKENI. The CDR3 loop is CASSPPVAVGNTEAFF. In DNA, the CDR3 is TGTGCCAGCTCACCACCCGTGGCAGTGGGGAACACTGAAGCTTTCTTT. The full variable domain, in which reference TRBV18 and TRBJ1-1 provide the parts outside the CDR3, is NAGVMQNPRHLVRRRGQEARLRCSPMKGHSHVYWYRQLPEEGLKFMVYLQKENIIDESGMPKERFSAEFPKEGPSILRIQQVVRGDSAAYFCASSPPVAVGNTEAFFGQGTRLTVV.

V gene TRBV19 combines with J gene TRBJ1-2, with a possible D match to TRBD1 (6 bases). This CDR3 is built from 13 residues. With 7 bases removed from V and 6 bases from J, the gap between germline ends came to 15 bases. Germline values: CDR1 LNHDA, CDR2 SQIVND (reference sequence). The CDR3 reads CASKVGAGDGYTF. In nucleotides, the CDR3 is TGTGCCAGTAAAGTTGGGGCAGGGGATGGCTACACCTTC.

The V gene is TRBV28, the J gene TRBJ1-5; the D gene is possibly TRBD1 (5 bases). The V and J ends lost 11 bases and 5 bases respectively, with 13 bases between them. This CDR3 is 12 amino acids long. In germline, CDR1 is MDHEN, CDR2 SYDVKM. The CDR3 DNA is TGTGCCGTCAGCGGGGGGTATCAGCCCCAGCATTTT. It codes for CAVSGGYQPQHF. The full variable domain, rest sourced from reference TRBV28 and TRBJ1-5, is DVKVTQSSRYLVKRTGEKVFLECVQDMDHENMFWYRQDPGLGLRLIYFSYDVKMKEKGDIPEGYSVSREKKERFSLILESASTNQTSMYLCAVSGGYQPQHFGDGTRLSIL.

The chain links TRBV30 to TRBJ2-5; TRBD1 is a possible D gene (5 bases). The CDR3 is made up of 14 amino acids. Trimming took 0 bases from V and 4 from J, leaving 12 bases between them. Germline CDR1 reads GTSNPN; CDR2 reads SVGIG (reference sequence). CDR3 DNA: TGTGCCTGGAGTGTAGGTCAGGGTAGAGAGACCCAGTACTTC. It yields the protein CAWSVGQGRETQYF.

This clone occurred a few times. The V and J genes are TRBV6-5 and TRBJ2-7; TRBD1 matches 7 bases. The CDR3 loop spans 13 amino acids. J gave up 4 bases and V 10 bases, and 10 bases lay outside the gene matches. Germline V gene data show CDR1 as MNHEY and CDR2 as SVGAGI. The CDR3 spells CATQNRGVYEQYF. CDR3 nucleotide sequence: TGTGCCACCCAAAACAGGGGAGTATACGAGCAGTACTTC.

CDR3 amino acids: CASSTPGAGTQYF. The CDR3 DNA reads TGTGCCAGCAGTACCCCAGGGGCTGGGACCCAGTACTTC. This rearrangement joins TRBV6-6 to TRBJ2-5, with TRBD1 as a possible D gene (6 bases). Trimming removed 5 bases from V and 7 bases from J, with 14 bases in between. This CDR3 has 13 residues. CDR1 is MNHNY, CDR2 SVGAGI, per germline (reference sequence).

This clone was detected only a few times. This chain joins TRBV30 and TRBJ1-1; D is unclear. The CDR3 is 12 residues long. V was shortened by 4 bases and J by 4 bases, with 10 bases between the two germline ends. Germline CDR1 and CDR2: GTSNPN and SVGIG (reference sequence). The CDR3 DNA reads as TGTGCCTGGAACCTTGCGGCCACTGAAGCTTTCTTT. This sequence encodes CAWNLAATEAFF.

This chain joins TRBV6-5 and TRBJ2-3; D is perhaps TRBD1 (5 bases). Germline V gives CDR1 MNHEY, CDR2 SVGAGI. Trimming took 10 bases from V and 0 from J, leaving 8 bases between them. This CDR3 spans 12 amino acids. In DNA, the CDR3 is TGTGCCACACAGGCTAGCACAGATACGCAGTATTTT. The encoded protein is CATQASTDTQYF.

The CDR3 DNA is TGTGCCAGCAGTACCGCCGGGACCGGATCGATTTCCCTGTTTTTT. Translation: CASSTAGTGSISLFF. The rearrangement uses TRBV28 and TRBJ1-4; perhaps TRBD1 as D (5 bases). CDR1 is MDHEN, CDR2 SYDVKM, per germline. Trimming shortened V by 5 bases and J by 14 bases, and 24 bases separated the two germline ends. This CDR3 spans 15 amino acids.

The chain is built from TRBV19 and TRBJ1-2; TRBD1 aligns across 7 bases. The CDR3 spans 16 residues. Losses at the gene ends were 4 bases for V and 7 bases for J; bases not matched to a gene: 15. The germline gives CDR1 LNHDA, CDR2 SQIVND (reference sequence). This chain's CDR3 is CASSTREGGRRRGYTF. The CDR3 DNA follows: TGTGCCAGTAGTACTCGTGAAGGGGGCAGGCGACGTGGCTACACCTTC.

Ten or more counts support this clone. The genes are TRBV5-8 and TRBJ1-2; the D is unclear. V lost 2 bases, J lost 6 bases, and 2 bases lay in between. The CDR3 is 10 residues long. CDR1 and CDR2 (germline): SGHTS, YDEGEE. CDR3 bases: TGTGCCAGCAGCTTTAATGGCTACACCTTC. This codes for CASSFNGYTF.

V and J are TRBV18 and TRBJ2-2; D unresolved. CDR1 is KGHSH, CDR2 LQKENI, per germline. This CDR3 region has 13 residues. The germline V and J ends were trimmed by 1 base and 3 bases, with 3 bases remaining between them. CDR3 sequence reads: CASSPLHTGELFF. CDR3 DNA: TGTGCCAGCTCACCACTTCACACCGGGGAGCTGTTTTTT.

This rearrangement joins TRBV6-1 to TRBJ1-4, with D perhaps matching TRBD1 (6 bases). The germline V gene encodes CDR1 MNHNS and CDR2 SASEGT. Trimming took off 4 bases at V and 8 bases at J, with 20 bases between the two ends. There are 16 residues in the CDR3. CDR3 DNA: TGTGCCAGCAGTGCCCGCCGACAGGAGGGAAGGGAAAAACTGTTTTTT. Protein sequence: CASSARRQEGREKLFF.